This T cell receptor beta chain is from a study of T-cell reconstitution after alpha-beta-depleted transplantation in children (dated by TCRdb to 2016 to 2017). Turning to the overall study: The study quantitatively tracked T-cell immune reconstitution after TCRalphabeta/CD19-depleted allogeneic hematopoietic cell transplantation in children using TCR repertoire profiling.

The library was made by PCR. Sequenced using an Illumina HiSeq 2500. To normalize quantification of the TCRbeta repertoire, the TCR libraries were built with molecular barcoding that relied on unique molecular identifiers. TCRdb applied fastp at Q25 and MiXCR to the public reads, then kept only in-frame beta chains. For every CDR3 protein sequence, its rows merge into one entry that carries the most common genes and DNA. The sample table shows roughly 180,000 distinct CDR3 sequences, and about 15% are seen once. The ten largest clones add up to around 14% of the sample. This clonotype was counted between two and nine times. The antigen it binds to is not known. No much larger clonotype is one base removed from it; base qualities were not supplied. CDR1 and CDR2, looked up from the germline V gene (reference sequence), are SGHNT and YYREEE. V trim: 1 base; J trim: 5 bases; unmatched bases: 8. The CDR3 runs 16 residues from the cysteine to the phenylalanine. Of all the DNA, just the CDR3 is kept, 48 bases in frame from base 1.

This TCR derives from a human donor who donated a stem cell graft to a child with acute lymphoblastic leukemia. The chain employs TRBV5-4 and TRBJ2-5; 10 of the junction bases match TRBD2. The sequences come from PBMCs from the stem cell graft donor, collected from the stem cell graft. CDR3 protein: CASSLRASGSEETQYF. The nucleotide sequence reads as follows: TGTGCCAGCAGCTTGAGGGCTAGCGGGAGCGAGGAGACCCAGTACTTC.